This TCR beta chain was retrieved from a study of shared clonotypes between healthy human individuals. Between the trimmed V and J ends, which lost 7 bases and 3 bases, there was a span of 12 bases. CDR1 is MDHEN, CDR2 SYDVKM, per germline. The CDR3 runs to 13 residues. CD8 cells regarded as naive lacked CD45RO, were positively chosen for CCR7, and omitted terminally differentiated effector memory CD45RA+ cells. Clones were read by immunoSEQ multiplex PCR, and TCRdb kept only the in-frame ones, dropping some. The sample has about 2.2 million clones, 93% seen once. Input material: naive CD8+ T cells from PBMCs. This sequence was found in a man between 18 and 35 years old in good health. Some clones in this sample may be carry-over from other donors' samples. This rearrangement joins TRBV28 to TRBJ1-1; D remains ambiguous. CDR3 in amino acids: CASTLSSHTEAFF. The CDR3 nucleotides read TGTGCCAGCACCCTGTCCAGCCACACTGAAGCTTTCTTT.